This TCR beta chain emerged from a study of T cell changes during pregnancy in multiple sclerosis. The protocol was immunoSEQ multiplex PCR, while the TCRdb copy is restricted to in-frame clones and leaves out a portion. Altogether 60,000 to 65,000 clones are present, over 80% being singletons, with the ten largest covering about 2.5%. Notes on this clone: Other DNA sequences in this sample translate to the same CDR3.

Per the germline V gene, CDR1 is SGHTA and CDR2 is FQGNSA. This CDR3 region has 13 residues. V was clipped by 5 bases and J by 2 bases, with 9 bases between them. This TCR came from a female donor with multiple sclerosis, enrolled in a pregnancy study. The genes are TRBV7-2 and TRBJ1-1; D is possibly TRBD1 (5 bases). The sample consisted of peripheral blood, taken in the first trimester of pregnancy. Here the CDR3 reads CASSRQGNTEAFF. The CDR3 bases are TGTGCCAGCAGCCGCCAGGGAAACACTGAAGCTTTCTTT.